In this sample, the clone carrying this TCR beta chain turned up once. The length of the CDR3 is 15 residues. The V end was cut by 0 bases, the J end by 4 bases, with 10 bases between. Germline CDR1 and CDR2: SGHRS and YFSETQ. The data originate from a study of shared clonotypes between healthy human individuals. The data were produced by immunoSEQ multiplex PCR, yet TCRdb's version contains in-frame clones alone and is incomplete. The sample carries 1.4 million to 1.5 million clones, roughly 96% recorded once. This chain links TRBV5-1 with TRBJ2-2; D is perhaps TRBD1 (5 bases). Sequencing was carried out using naive CD4+ T cells sorted from blood. The subset is: CD45RA+ positively selected. This receptor was obtained from a young man in good health. CDR3 amino acids: CASSLDGQLTGELFF. The CDR3 bases are TGCGCCAGCAGCTTGGACGGACAACTCACCGGGGAGCTGTTTTTT.